This T cell receptor beta chain was captured by sequencing in a study of blood T cells in healthy people across ages. Study conclusions and caveats: Higher diversity, along with more naive CD4+ cells, distinguished long-lived donors from aged donors.

Together with a sample-barcoded 5' primer, a J-beta primer mix was included in a second PCR lasting about 7 to 12 cycles. TCRdb reprocessed the 5' RACE reads via MiXCR and lists one record per CDR3 protein. The data show approximately 800,000 distinct CDR3 sequences, 25% to 30% seen once. A remark on this clonotype: What it binds is unknown.

Germline CDR1 MNHNS, CDR2 SASEGT. The CDR3 is 14 amino acids. V was trimmed by 8 bases and J by 0 bases, leaving 11 bases between them. This sample also appeared in a second study, on T cells of mothers and their children.

J is TRBJ1-5 and V is TRBV6-1, with D uncertain. This sequence was found in a boy aged 5-17 years in good health. Sequencing input: blood. CDR3 loop: CASDRTDSNQPQHF. In nucleotides, the CDR3 is TGTGCCAGCGACCGGACGGATAGCAATCAGCCCCAGCATTTT.